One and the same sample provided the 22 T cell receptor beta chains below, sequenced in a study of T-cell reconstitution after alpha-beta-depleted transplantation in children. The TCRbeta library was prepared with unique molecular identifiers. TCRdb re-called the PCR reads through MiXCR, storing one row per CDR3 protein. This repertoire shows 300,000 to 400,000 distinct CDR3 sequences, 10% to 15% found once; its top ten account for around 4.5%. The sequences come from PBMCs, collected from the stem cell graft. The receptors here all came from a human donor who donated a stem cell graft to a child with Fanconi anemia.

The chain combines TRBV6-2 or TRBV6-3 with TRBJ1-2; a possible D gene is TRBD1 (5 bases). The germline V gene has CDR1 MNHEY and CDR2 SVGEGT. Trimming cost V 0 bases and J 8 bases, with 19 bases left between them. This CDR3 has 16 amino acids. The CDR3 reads CASSYSNGGTQVGYTF. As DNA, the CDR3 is TGTGCCAGCAGTTACTCAAATGGCGGGACCCAAGTGGGCTACACCTTC.

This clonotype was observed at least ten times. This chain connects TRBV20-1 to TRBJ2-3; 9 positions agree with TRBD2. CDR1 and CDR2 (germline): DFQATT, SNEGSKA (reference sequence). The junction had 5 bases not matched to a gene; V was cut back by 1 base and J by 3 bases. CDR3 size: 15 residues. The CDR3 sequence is CSARALAGRTDTQYF. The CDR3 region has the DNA TGCAGTGCTAGAGCTCTAGCGGGGAGAACAGATACGCAGTATTTT.

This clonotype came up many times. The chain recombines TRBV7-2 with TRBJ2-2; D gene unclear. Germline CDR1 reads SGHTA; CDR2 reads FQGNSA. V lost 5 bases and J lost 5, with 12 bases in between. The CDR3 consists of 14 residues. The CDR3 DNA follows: TGTGCCAGCAGCCCGCGACTGCTAACCGGGGAGCTGTTTTTT. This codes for CASSPRLLTGELFF.

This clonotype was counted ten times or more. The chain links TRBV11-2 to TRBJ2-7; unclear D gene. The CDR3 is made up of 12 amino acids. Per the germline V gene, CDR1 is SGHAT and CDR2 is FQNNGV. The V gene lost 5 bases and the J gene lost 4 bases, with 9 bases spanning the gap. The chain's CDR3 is CASSPHLYEQYV. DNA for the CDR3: TGTGCCAGCAGCCCCCACCTGTACGAGCAGTACGTC.

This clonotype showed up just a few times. The CDR3 loop reads CASSFMTSGVETQYF. CDR3 bases: TGCGCCAGCAGCTTCATGACTAGTGGTGTAGAGACCCAGTACTTC. V is TRBV5-1 and J is TRBJ2-5; possible D gene TRBD2, 6 bases. CDR1 and CDR2 (germline): SGHRS, YFSETQ. The V end was cut by 2 bases, the J end by 4 bases, with 15 bases between. The CDR3 runs 15 residues.

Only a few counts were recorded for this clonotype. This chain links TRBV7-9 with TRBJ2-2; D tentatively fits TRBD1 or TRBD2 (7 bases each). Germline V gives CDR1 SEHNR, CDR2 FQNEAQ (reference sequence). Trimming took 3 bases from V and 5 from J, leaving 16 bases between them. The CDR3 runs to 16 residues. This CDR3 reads CASSFEGGGLTGELFF. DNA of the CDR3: TGTGCCAGCAGCTTCGAGGGAGGGGGCTTAACCGGGGAGCTGTTTTTT.

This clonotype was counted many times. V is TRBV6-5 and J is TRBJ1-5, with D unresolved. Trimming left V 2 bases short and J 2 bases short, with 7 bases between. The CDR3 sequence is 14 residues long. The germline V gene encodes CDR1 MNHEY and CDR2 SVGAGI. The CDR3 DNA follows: TGTGCCAGCAGTTACGCGGGCGGCAATCAGCCCCAGCATTTT. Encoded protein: CASSYAGGNQPQHF.

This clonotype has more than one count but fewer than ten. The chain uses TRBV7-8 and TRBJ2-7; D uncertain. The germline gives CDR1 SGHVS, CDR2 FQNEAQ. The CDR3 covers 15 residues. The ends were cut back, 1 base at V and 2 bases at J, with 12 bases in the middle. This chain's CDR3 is CASSLGADQTYEQYF. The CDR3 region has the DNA TGTGCCAGCAGCTTAGGGGCAGACCAGACCTACGAGCAGTACTTC.

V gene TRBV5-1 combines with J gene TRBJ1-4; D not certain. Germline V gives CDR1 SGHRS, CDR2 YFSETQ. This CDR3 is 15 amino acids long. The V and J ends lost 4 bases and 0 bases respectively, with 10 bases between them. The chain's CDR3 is CASSLSHPTNEKLFF. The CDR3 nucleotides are TGCGCCAGCAGCCTTTCCCACCCAACTAATGAAAAACTGTTTTTT.

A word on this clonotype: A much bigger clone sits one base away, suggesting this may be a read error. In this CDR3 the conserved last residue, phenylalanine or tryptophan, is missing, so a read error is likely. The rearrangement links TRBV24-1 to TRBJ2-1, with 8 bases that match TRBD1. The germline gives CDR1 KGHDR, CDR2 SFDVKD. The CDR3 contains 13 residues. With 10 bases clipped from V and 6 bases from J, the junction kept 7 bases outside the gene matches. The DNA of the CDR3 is TGTGCCACTGGGACAGGAAAGGGCAATGAGCAGTTCATC. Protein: CATGTGKGNEQFI.

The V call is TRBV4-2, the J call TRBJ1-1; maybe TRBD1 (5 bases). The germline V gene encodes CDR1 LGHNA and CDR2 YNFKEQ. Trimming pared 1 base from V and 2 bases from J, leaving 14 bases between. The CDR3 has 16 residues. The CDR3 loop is CASSQGQDSINTEAFF. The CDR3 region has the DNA TGTGCCAGCAGCCAAGGTCAAGACAGCATCAACACTGAAGCTTTCTTT.

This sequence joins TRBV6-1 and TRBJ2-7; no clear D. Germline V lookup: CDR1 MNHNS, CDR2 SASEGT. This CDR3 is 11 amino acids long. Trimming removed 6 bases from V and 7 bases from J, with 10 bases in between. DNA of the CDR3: TGTGCCAGCAGCCAGACGCGGGAGCAGTACGTC. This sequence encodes CASSQTREQYV.

The CDR3 region is CASSTTAGLGGKNIQYF. The CDR3 nucleotides read TGTGCCAGCAGCACTACGGCCGGGCTGGGGGGCAAAAACATTCAGTACTTC. The chain combines TRBV7-2 with TRBJ2-4; weak D call: TRBD2 (6 bases). The CDR3 sequence is 17 residues long. Per germline, CDR1 SGHTA and CDR2 FQGNSA. The germline V and J ends were trimmed by 5 bases and 3 bases, with 20 bases remaining between them.

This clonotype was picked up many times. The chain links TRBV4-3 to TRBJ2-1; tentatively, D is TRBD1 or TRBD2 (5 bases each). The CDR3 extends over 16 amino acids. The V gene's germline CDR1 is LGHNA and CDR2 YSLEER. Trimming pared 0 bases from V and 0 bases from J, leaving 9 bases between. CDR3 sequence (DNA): TGCGCCAGCAGCCAAGATTCAGGGAGCTCCTACAATGAGCAGTTCTTC. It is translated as CASSQDSGSSYNEQFF.

For the CDR3, the DNA is TGTGCCAGCAGCTTGTTAGGGAGGGGTGAGCAGTTCTTC. It is translated as CASSLLGRGEQFF. V is TRBV5-4 and J is TRBJ2-1, with 7 bases that match TRBD2. CDR3 length equals 13 residues. CDR1 and CDR2 (germline): SGHNT, YYREEE (reference sequence). V lost 1 base to trimming and J lost 9 bases; unmatched junction nucleotides: 4.

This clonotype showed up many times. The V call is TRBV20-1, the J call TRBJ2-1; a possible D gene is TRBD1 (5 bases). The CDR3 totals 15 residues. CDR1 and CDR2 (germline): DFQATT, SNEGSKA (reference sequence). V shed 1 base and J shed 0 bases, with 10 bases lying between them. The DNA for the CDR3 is TGCAGTGCTAGAGCAGGGCCTAGCTCCTACAATGAGCAGTTCTTC. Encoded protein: CSARAGPSSYNEQFF.

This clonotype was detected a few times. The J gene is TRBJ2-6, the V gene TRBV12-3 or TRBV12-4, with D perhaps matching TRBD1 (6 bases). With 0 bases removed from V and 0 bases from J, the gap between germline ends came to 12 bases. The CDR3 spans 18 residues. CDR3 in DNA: TGTGCCAGCAGTTTAGCGGGACAAACCTACTCTGGGGCCAACGTCCTGACTTTC. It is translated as CASSLAGQTYSGANVLTF.

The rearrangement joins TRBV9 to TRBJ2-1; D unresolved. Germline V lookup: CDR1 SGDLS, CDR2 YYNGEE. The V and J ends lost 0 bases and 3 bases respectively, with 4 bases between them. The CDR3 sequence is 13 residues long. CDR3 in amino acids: CASSVGHYNEQFF. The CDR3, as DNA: TGTGCCAGCAGCGTAGGACACTACAATGAGCAGTTCTTC.

CDR3 region: CAISASDRATEAFF. The CDR3 nucleotides read TGTGCCATCAGCGCATCGGACAGGGCCACTGAAGCTTTCTTT. The chain employs TRBV10-3 and TRBJ1-1, with 8 bases matching TRBD1. Trimming cost V 6 bases and J 4 bases; bases outside gene matches: 7. The CDR3 covers 14 residues. Germline lookup yields CDR1 ENHRY and CDR2 SYGVKD.

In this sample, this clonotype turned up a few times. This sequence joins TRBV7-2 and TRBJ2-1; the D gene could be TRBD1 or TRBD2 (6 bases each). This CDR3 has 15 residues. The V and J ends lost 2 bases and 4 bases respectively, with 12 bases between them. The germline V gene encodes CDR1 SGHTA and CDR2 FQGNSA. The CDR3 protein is CASSLNREAYNEQFF. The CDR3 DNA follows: TGTGCCAGCAGCTTAAACAGGGAGGCGTACAATGAGCAGTTCTTC.

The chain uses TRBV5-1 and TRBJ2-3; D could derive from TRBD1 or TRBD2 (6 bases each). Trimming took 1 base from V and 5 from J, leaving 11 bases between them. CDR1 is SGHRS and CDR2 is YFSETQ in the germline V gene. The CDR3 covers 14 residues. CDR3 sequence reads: CASSLFGGEDTQYF. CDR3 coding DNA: TGCGCCAGCAGCTTGTTCGGGGGCGAAGATACGCAGTATTTT. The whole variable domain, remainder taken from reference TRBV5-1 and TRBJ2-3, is KAGVTQTPRYLIKTRGQQVTLSCSPISGHRSVSWYQQTPGQGLQFLFEYFSETQRNKGNFPGRFSGRQFSNSRSEMNVSTLELGDSALYLCASSLFGGEDTQYFGPGTRLTVL.

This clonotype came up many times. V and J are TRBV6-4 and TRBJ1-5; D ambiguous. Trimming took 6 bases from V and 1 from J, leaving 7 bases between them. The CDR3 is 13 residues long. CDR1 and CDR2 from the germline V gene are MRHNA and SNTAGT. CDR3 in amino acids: CASRGRSNQPQHF. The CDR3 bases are TGTGCCAGCAGGGGCCGGAGCAATCAGCCCCAGCATTTT.